The next 32 T cell receptor beta chains were all read from a single sample in a study of cytomegalovirus exposure and HLA in healthy donors. Sequencing was performed with immunoSEQ multiplex PCR; in TCRdb, only in-frame clones are kept and a portion is missing. The data show fewer than 350,000 clones, around 87% seen once. Sample: PBMCs. The receptors originated from a woman aged 18-29 years in good health and CMV-seronegative.

The rearrangement joins TRBV6-6 to TRBJ2-1; tentative D call: TRBD2 (6 bases). Germline lookup yields CDR1 MNHNY and CDR2 SVGAGI (reference sequence). Trimming left V 7 bases short and J 8 bases short, with 21 bases between. This CDR3 contains 15 residues. The CDR3 coding sequence is TGTGCCAGCAAGTGGGGCGGGACGGAGTCGGATGAGCAGTTCTTC. It specifies CASKWGGTESDEQFF.

The chain employs TRBV7-2 and TRBJ2-7; D is possibly TRBD1 (6 bases). The V and J ends lost 4 bases and 3 bases respectively, with 16 bases between them. The CDR3 extends over 15 amino acids. In germline, CDR1 is SGHTA, CDR2 FQGNSA. DNA of the CDR3: TGTGCCAGCAGCTCTCCGACAGGCCCACACTACGAGCAGTACTTC. Translating gives CASSSPTGPHYEQYF. Supplemented by reference TRBV7-2 and TRBJ2-7, the full variable domain reads GAGVSQSPSNKVTEKGKDVELRCDPISGHTALYWYRQSLGQGLEFLIYFQGNSAPDKSGLPSDRFSAERTGGSVSTLTIQRTQQEDSAVYLCASSSPTGPHYEQYFGPGTRLTVT.

The CDR3 DNA reads TGTGCCAGCAGCTTGGGACAGGGCTCCTACAATGAGCAGTTCTTC. It yields the protein CASSLGQGSYNEQFF. The chain couples TRBV7-2 to TRBJ2-1; 9 bases are shared with TRBD1. V lost 3 bases, J lost 0 bases, and 0 bases stayed unmatched. The CDR3 consists of 15 residues. Germline assignment: CDR1 SGHTA and CDR2 FQGNSA.

The chain links TRBV19 to TRBJ2-3; 7 nucleotides line up with TRBD1. The CDR3 has 14 amino acids. After removal of 2 bases from V and 1 base from J, the junction contained 0 bases not matched to a gene. Germline V lookup: CDR1 LNHDA, CDR2 SQIVND (reference sequence). The CDR3 is CASSITGGTDTQYF. CDR3 DNA sequence: TGTGCCAGTAGTATAACAGGGGGCACAGATACGCAGTATTTT.

The chain uses TRBV28 and TRBJ2-1, with 8 bases lining up with TRBD1. J was trimmed by 15 bases and V by 6 bases; bases with no gene match: 10. The CDR3 spans 12 residues. Germline V gene sequence: CDR1 MDHEN, CDR2 SYDVKM. The CDR3 coding sequence is TGTGCCAGCAGGACCTCAGACAGGGGACCGTTCTTC. It encodes CASRTSDRGPFF.

V usage is TRBV7-6 and J usage is TRBJ2-7, with 9 bases aligning to TRBD1. Trimming removed 5 bases from V and 2 bases from J; junction bases left unmatched: 10. Germline loops: CDR1 SGHVS, CDR2 FNYEAQ. The CDR3 contains 16 residues. The CDR3 region has the DNA TGTGCCAGCAGCAGACAAACGGGACAGGGCGCCTACGAGCAGTACTTC. Its translation is CASSRQTGQGAYEQYF. Filled out from reference TRBV7-6 and TRBJ2-7, the complete variable domain reads GAGVSQSPRYKVTKRGQDVALRCDPISGHVSLYWYRQALGQGPEFLTYFNYEAQQDKSGLPNDRFSAERPEGSISTLTIQRTEQRDSAMYRCASSRQTGQGAYEQYFGPGTRLTVT.

The chain links TRBV9 to TRBJ2-7; 12 nucleotides line up with TRBD2. The CDR3 is 15 amino acids. V trimming: 0 bases; J trimming: 6 bases; junction bases outside the gene matches: 4. Germline lookup yields CDR1 SGDLS and CDR2 YYNGEE. DNA of the CDR3: TGTGCCAGCAGCGTAGAGACTAGCGGGAGTAGCGAGCAGTACTTC. Protein product: CASSVETSGSSEQYF. Supplemented by reference TRBV9 and TRBJ2-7, the full variable domain reads DSGVTQTPKHLITATGQRVTLRCSPRSGDLSVYWYQQSLDQGLQFLIQYYNGEERAKGNILERFSAQQFPDLHSELNLSSLELGDSALYFCASSVETSGSSEQYFGPGTRLTVT.

The chain joins TRBV9 to TRBJ1-1, with D hard to call. The CDR3 is made up of 16 amino acids. V was pared by 3 bases and J by 11 bases, with 26 bases between. Germline CDR1 and CDR2: SGDLS and YYNGEE. CDR3 nucleotides: TGTGCCAGCAGCGCAGGAGAGGGAAGGTCTCTCGGGCTTGCTTTCTTT. Translating it yields CASSAGEGRSLGLAFF. The complete variable domain, with remaining parts taken from reference TRBV9 and TRBJ1-1, reads DSGVTQTPKHLITATGQRVTLRCSPRSGDLSVYWYQQSLDQGLQFLIQYYNGEERAKGNILERFSAQQFPDLHSELNLSSLELGDSALYFCASSAGEGRSLGLAFFGQGTRLTVV.

The CDR3 region is CATQDRWTSGTYEQYF. The DNA for the CDR3 is TGTGCCACACAAGATCGGTGGACTAGCGGAACCTACGAGCAGTACTTC. This chain uses TRBV28 with TRBJ2-7; TRBD2 agrees at 10 bases. With V trimmed by 10 bases and J by 2 bases, 14 bases remained unmatched. The germline gives CDR1 MDHEN, CDR2 SYDVKM. This CDR3 has 16 amino acids.

The J gene is TRBJ1-5, the V gene TRBV6-5; TRBD1 aligns across 7 bases. Per the germline V gene, CDR1 is MNHEY and CDR2 is SVGAGI. After removal of 6 bases from V and 2 bases from J, the junction contained 7 bases not matched to a gene. The CDR3 totals 15 residues. CDR3 sequence (DNA): TGTGCCAGCAGACCCACAGGGGTTGGCAATCAGCCCCAGCATTTT. This sequence encodes CASRPTGVGNQPQHF.

V is TRBV7-8 and J is TRBJ1-5, with 7 bases that match TRBD1. Germline V gives CDR1 SGHVS, CDR2 FQNEAQ. CDR3 length equals 17 residues. Trimming took 0 bases from V and 1 from J; bases not matched to a gene: 6. The CDR3 reads CASSLAPTGISNQPQHF. The CDR3 region has the DNA TGTGCCAGCAGCTTAGCGCCGACAGGGATAAGCAATCAGCCCCAGCATTTT.

The sample holds one count of this clone. This chain links TRBV5-4 with TRBJ1-2; tentative D call: TRBD1 (5 bases). V lost 2 bases to trimming and J lost 5 bases, with 13 bases between them. CDR1 is SGHNT, CDR2 YYREEE, per germline (reference sequence). This CDR3 region has 14 residues. CDR3 region: CASSFGDSSYGYTF. The CDR3 DNA is TGTGCCAGCAGCTTCGGCGACAGCTCGTATGGCTACACCTTC.

The rearrangement links TRBV6-5 to TRBJ1-1; D gene unclear. The germline V gene has CDR1 MNHEY and CDR2 SVGAGI. The V end was cut by 6 bases, the J end by 0 bases, with 14 bases between. This CDR3 region has 15 residues. The CDR3 loop reads CASRARQLMNTEAFF. DNA for the CDR3: TGTGCCAGCAGAGCCCGACAACTCATGAACACTGAAGCTTTCTTT.

The V gene is TRBV6-5, the J gene TRBJ2-1, with a tentative D call TRBD2 (6 bases). The germline V gene has CDR1 MNHEY and CDR2 SVGAGI. CDR3 length: 15 residues. Trimming cost V 6 bases and J 2 bases, with 14 bases left between them. The CDR3: CASRTLALPYNEQFF. The CDR3 DNA reads TGTGCCAGCAGGACACTAGCCTTACCCTACAATGAGCAGTTCTTC.

This clone occurred many times. This chain connects TRBV28 to TRBJ2-7, with 7 bases that match TRBD2. With 3 bases clipped from V and 5 bases from J, the junction kept 10 bases outside the gene matches. The CDR3 spans 15 residues. CDR1 MDHEN and CDR2 SYDVKM come from the germline V gene. As DNA, the CDR3 is TGTGCCAGCAGTTTTCTAGGGCGGGAGAGTAACGAGCAGTACTTC. It codes for CASSFLGRESNEQYF.

The rearrangement joins TRBV29-1 to TRBJ2-1; 14 bases line up with TRBD2. Trimming cost V 4 bases and J 8 bases; bases outside gene matches: 7. The CDR3 sequence is 15 residues long. Germline V lookup: CDR1 SQVTM, CDR2 ANQGSEA. The CDR3 reads CSVGRGLAGADEQFF. The CDR3 DNA reads as TGCAGCGTTGGCCGGGGACTAGCGGGAGCCGATGAGCAGTTCTTC.

The J gene is TRBJ2-1, the V gene TRBV7-3; D is perhaps TRBD1 (6 bases). Per the germline V gene, CDR1 is SGHTA and CDR2 is FQGTGA. This CDR3 spans 15 amino acids. Deletions cut 3 bases from V and 5 bases from J, with 14 bases between. The CDR3 region has the DNA TGTGCCAGCAGCTTGTCAGGGGTGGTAAACAATGAGCAGTTCTTC. Its translation is CASSLSGVVNNEQFF.

The chain is built from TRBV10-3 and TRBJ1-2, with D perhaps matching TRBD1 (5 bases). The CDR3 has 12 amino acids. Germline V gives CDR1 ENHRY, CDR2 SYGVKD. The ends were cut back, 4 bases at V and 6 bases at J, with 9 bases in the middle. This chain's CDR3 is CAISAGFDGYTF. In DNA form, the CDR3 reads TGTGCCATCAGTGCAGGGTTCGATGGCTACACCTTC.

This chain joins TRBV9 and TRBJ2-7; D is perhaps TRBD2 (7 bases). Germline V gene data show CDR1 as SGDLS and CDR2 as YYNGEE. The CDR3 loop spans 15 amino acids. With 4 bases removed from V and 6 bases from J, the gap between germline ends came to 20 bases. In DNA form, the CDR3 reads TGTGCCAGCAGCCCCGAGGGGGGGTTTGGTTTCGAGCAGTACTTC. Its translation: CASSPEGGFGFEQYF.

The genes are TRBV15 and TRBJ2-7; TRBD1 aligns across 9 bases. Germline V gene data show CDR1 as LNHNV and CDR2 as YYDKDF (reference sequence). The CDR3 covers 16 residues. Trimming at V came to 3 bases and at J to 5 bases, leaving 11 bases not matched to a gene. The CDR3 DNA reads TGTGCCACCAGCAGTGGGGCGGGACAGGGATCTAACGAGCAGTACTTC. Translated, it gives CATSSGAGQGSNEQYF. The full variable domain, its missing parts supplied by reference TRBV15 and TRBJ2-7, is DAMVIQNPRYQVTQFGKPVTLSCSQTLNHNVMYWYQQKSSQAPKLLFHYYDKDFNNEADTPDNFQSRRPNTSFCFLDIRSPGLGDTAMYLCATSSGAGQGSNEQYFGPGTRLTVT.

The chain has TRBV5-4 and TRBJ1-1; D might be TRBD1 (5 bases). Trimming left V 0 bases short and J 1 base short, with 7 bases between. CDR3 length equals 14 residues. Germline-derived CDR1 and CDR2 are SGHNT and YYREEE (reference sequence). DNA for the CDR3: TGTGCCAGCAGCTTGGGACAGTCGAACACTGAAGCTTTCTTT. Residues: CASSLGQSNTEAFF.

The chain uses TRBV6-6 and TRBJ1-5, with 9 bases lining up with TRBD1. Trimming at V came to 10 bases and at J to 2 bases, leaving 12 bases not matched to a gene. The CDR3 length is 16 residues. Germline CDR1 reads MNHNY; CDR2 reads SVGAGI (reference sequence). For the CDR3, the DNA is TGTGCCATAGGACAGGGGAAGGGGGGTGGCAATCAGCCCCAGCATTTT. Residues: CAIGQGKGGGNQPQHF.

V and J are TRBV19 and TRBJ1-3, with D unclear. The CDR3 contains 14 residues. Germline CDR1 is LNHDA and CDR2 is SQIVND (reference sequence). Trimming took 3 bases from V and 4 from J, leaving 10 bases between them. The CDR3 bases are TGTGCCAGTAGTATCGTGACTGCCGGAAACACCATATATTTT. It yields the protein CASSIVTAGNTIYF.

The V and J genes are TRBV7-9 and TRBJ2-5, with 12 bases lining up with TRBD2. After removal of 5 bases from V and 4 bases from J, the junction contained 5 bases not matched to a gene. Per germline, CDR1 SEHNR and CDR2 FQNEAQ (reference sequence). This CDR3 region has 15 residues. CDR3 sequence (DNA): TGTGCCAGCAGCCTAACGACTAGCGGGAGAGAGACCCAGTACTTC. It yields the protein CASSLTTSGRETQYF.

V gene TRBV19 combines with J gene TRBJ2-2; 10 nucleotides agree with TRBD2. Trimming removed 9 bases from V and 7 bases from J; junction bases left unmatched: 8. The CDR3 has 14 amino acids. Germline CDR1 reads LNHDA; CDR2 reads SQIVND (reference sequence). The CDR3 DNA reads as TGTGCCAGCGGCCTAGCGGGAGTGGTCGGGGAGCTGTTTTTT. This sequence encodes CASGLAGVVGELFF.

J is TRBJ2-7 and V is TRBV5-8; the match to TRBD2 covers 12 bases. Germline CDR1 and CDR2: SGHTS and YDEGEE. V lost 4 bases, J lost 2 bases, and 7 bases stayed unmatched. The length of the CDR3 is 16 residues. CDR3 amino acids: CASSRFRLAGAYEQYF. In DNA, the CDR3 is TGTGCCAGCAGCCGATTTCGACTAGCGGGGGCCTACGAGCAGTACTTC.

This clone was picked up one time. The chain recombines TRBV12-5 with TRBJ2-5, with 9 bases fitting TRBD2. V lost 7 bases, J lost 0 bases, and 12 bases stayed unmatched. The germline V gene encodes CDR1 LGHNT and CDR2 FRNRAP. This CDR3 has 17 amino acids. This chain's CDR3 is CASVLSSRGGNQETQYF. In nucleotides, the CDR3 is TGTGCTAGTGTTCTCTCGTCGCGGGGGGGCAACCAAGAGACCCAGTACTTC.

This sequence joins TRBV10-3 and TRBJ1-1; 11 bases are shared with TRBD1. The CDR3 has 16 amino acids. Germline V CDR1 and CDR2: ENHRY, SYGVKD. With V trimmed by 6 bases and J by 0 bases, 6 bases remained unmatched. CDR3 in DNA: TGTGCCATCAGGGGGGACAGGGGGGGACTGAACACTGAAGCTTTCTTT. This translates into CAIRGDRGGLNTEAFF.

The J gene is TRBJ1-2, the V gene TRBV5-6, with 10 bases fitting TRBD1. J lost 4 bases, V lost 0 bases, and 6 bases had no gene match. The CDR3 length is 16 residues. The V gene's germline CDR1 is SGHDT and CDR2 YYEEEE. This CDR3 reads CASSLVAGQGGYGYTF. Here the CDR3 DNA reads TGTGCCAGCAGCTTGGTCGCCGGACAGGGGGGCTATGGCTACACCTTC.

This clone was seen a single time. This specimen includes other DNA sequences encoding the same CDR3. This sequence joins TRBV19 and TRBJ2-7; tentatively, D is TRBD1 (6 bases). V lost 6 bases and J lost 3, with 6 bases in between. Germline CDR1 is LNHDA and CDR2 is SQIVND (reference sequence). This CDR3 has 11 amino acids. The CDR3: CASRQGYEQYF. CDR3 bases: TGTGCCAGTAGACAGGGCTACGAGCAGTACTTC.

Only a few counts were recorded for this clone. The CDR3, as DNA: TGTGCCAGCAGCTTGTATTCCTACGAGCAGTACTTC. Translating gives CASSLYSYEQYF. The V and J genes are TRBV5-6 and TRBJ2-7; D ambiguous. The CDR3 consists of 12 residues. Germline loops: CDR1 SGHDT, CDR2 YYEEEE. Trimming took 1 base from V and 1 from J, leaving 3 bases between them.

The chain couples TRBV5-8 to TRBJ1-5; perhaps TRBD1 as D (5 bases). CDR3 length: 16 residues. The V end lost 2 bases, the J end lost 5 bases, and 17 bases lay between the germline ends. CDR1 SGHTS and CDR2 YDEGEE come from the germline V gene. The CDR3 spells CASSFVTRGTDQPQHF. CDR3 nucleotide sequence: TGTGCCAGCAGCTTCGTCACCCGGGGGACCGATCAGCCCCAGCATTTT.